Presented here are 22 T cell receptor beta chains from one specimen sequenced in a study of glioma-infiltrating T cells. Amplification of TCR alpha and beta CDR3 regions from RNA used iRepertoire nested multiplex PCR. TCRdb redid the calling of the multiplex PCR reads with MiXCR, one entry per CDR3 protein. Found here are roughly 350,000 distinct CDR3 sequences, 41% of them singletons; the top ten hold about 12%. Sequenced input: glioma tissue, nonneoplastic brain tissue, or PBMCs (not recorded which). The receptor source for this set is a human donor with low-grade glioma or glioblastoma, undergoing nonglioma brain surgery, or in good health (not recorded which).

This clonotype was observed a few times. The genes are TRBV28 and TRBJ2-1; 8 positions match TRBD2. This CDR3 spans 15 amino acids. V lost 3 bases to trimming and J lost 5 bases; unmatched junction nucleotides: 6. The germline CDR1 and CDR2 sequences are MDHEN and SYDVKM. The DNA of the CDR3 is TGTGCCAGCAGTTTGTCGGGAGGGCCCAACAATGAGCAGTTCTTC. Its protein product is CASSLSGGPNNEQFF.

The chain uses TRBV28 and TRBJ1-5; possible D gene TRBD1, 5 bases. The CDR3 length is 16 residues. V shed 5 bases and J shed 0 bases, with 14 bases lying between them. CDR1 and CDR2 (germline): MDHEN, SYDVKM. The CDR3 DNA reads as TGTGCCAGCAGTCTCCGGGACTTTTATAGCAATCAGCCCCAGCATTTT. This translates into CASSLRDFYSNQPQHF.

About this clonotype: The junction and the germline gene differ at one end; a read error may be behind it. The chain recombines TRBV6-9 with TRBJ2-7; D perhaps matches TRBD2 (5 bases). The germline CDR1 and CDR2 sequences are MNHGY and SVAAGI. The CDR3 totals 17 residues. The CDR3 sequence: CASSFSHRGLGSYEEYF. CDR3 in DNA: TGTGCCAGCAGTTTTTCCCACCGGGGTTTGGGCTCCTACGAGGAGTACTTC.

The rearrangement joins TRBV7-2 to TRBJ1-2, with 7 bases matching TRBD1. Germline-derived CDR1 and CDR2 are SGHTA and FQGNSA. J lost 3 bases, V lost 5 bases, and 9 bases had no gene match. The CDR3 is 15 residues long. CDR3 in amino acids: CASSPAGTVYYGYTF. CDR3 coding DNA: TGTGCCAGCAGCCCAGCCGGGACAGTTTACTATGGCTACACCTTC.

In its sample, this clonotype was seen a few times. The chain couples TRBV28 to TRBJ1-2; TRBD1 might be the D (6 bases). Germline CDR1 reads MDHEN; CDR2 reads SYDVKM. The CDR3 is made up of 16 amino acids. Trimming removed 6 bases at V and 2 bases at J, with 19 bases between. CDR3 in amino acids: CASSLTTGIVNYGYTF. CDR3 coding DNA: TGTGCCAGCAGCCTAACAACAGGGATAGTCAACTATGGCTACACCTTC.

The chain couples TRBV12-3 or TRBV12-4 to TRBJ2-3; TRBD1 matches at 7 bases. V lost 6 bases, J lost 3 bases, and 12 bases stayed unmatched. The CDR3 is made up of 16 amino acids. The CDR3, as DNA: TGTGCCAGCAGCCGATACAGGGGCGACCGAACAGATACGCAGTATTTT. Translation gives CASSRYRGDRTDTQYF.

The V gene is TRBV2, the J gene TRBJ2-3, with D tentatively TRBD2 (7 bases). V was shortened by 3 bases and J by 7 bases, with 14 bases between the two germline ends. This CDR3 is 14 amino acids long. Germline V gives CDR1 SNHLY, CDR2 FYNNEI. The CDR3 region is CASSEGASGNTQYF. Here the CDR3 DNA reads TGTGCCAGCAGTGAGGGGGCTAGCGGAAATACGCAGTATTTT.

The J gene is TRBJ2-1, the V gene TRBV4-1; TRBD2 agrees at 11 bases. V shed 3 bases and J 10 bases; nucleotides not matched to a gene: 14. Germline CDR1 MGHRA, CDR2 YSYEKL. The CDR3 contains 17 residues. The CDR3 reads CASSQDTTSGRWKEQFF. The CDR3 bases are TGCGCCAGCAGCCAGGACACCACTAGCGGGAGATGGAAGGAGCAGTTCTTC.

This clonotype has only a few counts. This chain joins TRBV14 and TRBJ1-4; D is possibly TRBD1 (6 bases). Looked up from germline, CDR1 is SGHDN and CDR2 is FVKESK. There are 16 residues in the CDR3. Trimming removed 0 bases at V and 4 bases at J, with 12 bases between. The CDR3 nucleotides read TGTGCCAGCAGCCAAGATTCCAGGGGTCATAATGAAAAACTGTTTTTT. Protein: CASSQDSRGHNEKLFF.

Note on this clonotype: A much larger clone lies one base from this, so it may be a read error. The chain uses TRBV6-1 and TRBJ2-1, with 7 positions matching TRBD2. This CDR3 has 16 amino acids. Germline-derived CDR1 and CDR2 are MNHNS and SASEGT. Here the CDR3 DNA reads TGTGCCAGAAGTGCTCCCCATTCACTAGCGATCAATGAGCAGTTCTTC. Its translation is CARSAPHSLAINEQFF.

Note on this clonotype: Given a much more abundant clone one base away, this may be a read error. The chain joins TRBV20-1 to TRBJ2-5, with D hard to call. CDR1 DFQATT and CDR2 SNEGSKA come from the germline V gene (reference sequence). The CDR3 covers 13 residues. The CDR3 nucleotides are TGCAGTGCTAGAGATCCCGCCCAAGAGACCAAGTACTTC. Protein product: CSARDPAQETKYF.

Details on this clonotype: This may come from a read error, since a much larger clone is one base off. This rearrangement joins TRBV28 to TRBJ1-2; the D gene is possibly TRBD1 (6 bases). V gave up 5 bases and J gave up 2 bases, with 15 bases separating them. The germline V gene has CDR1 MDHEN and CDR2 SYDVKM. The CDR3 has 15 residues. CDR3 DNA sequence: TGTGCCAGCAGTCCCTACAGGGTGCGAAACTATGGCTACACCTTC. Translated: CASSPYRVRNYGYTF.

J is TRBJ1-5 and V is TRBV28; 7 nucleotides match TRBD1. Germline CDR1 and CDR2: MDHEN and SYDVKM. The CDR3 has 15 residues. V lost 6 bases, J lost 10 bases, and 15 bases stayed unmatched. CDR3 sequence (DNA): TGTGCCAGCAGAACAGGGGCCTCTAGGATCAAACCCCAGCATTTT. It specifies CASRTGASRIKPQHF.

This clonotype was seen only a few times. This rearrangement joins TRBV5-1 to TRBJ1-5; D perhaps matches TRBD1 (6 bases). V was trimmed by 1 base and J by 0 bases, leaving 8 bases between them. The CDR3 sequence is 15 residues long. CDR1 and CDR2 (germline): SGHRS, YFSETQ. CDR3 DNA sequence: TGCGCCAGCAGCTTGACAGGGATTAGCAATCAGCCCCAGCATTTT. This gives the protein CASSLTGISNQPQHF.

The CDR3 DNA reads as TGCAGTGCTAGAGATTATTCTCGGCACGAGCAGTACTTC. This codes for CSARDYSRHEQYF. The chain joins TRBV20-1 to TRBJ2-7; D is unclear. The ends were cut back, 0 bases at V and 5 bases at J, with 11 bases in the middle. There are 13 residues in the CDR3. Per the germline V gene, CDR1 is DFQATT and CDR2 is SNEGSKA (reference sequence).

The chain couples TRBV2 to TRBJ2-3; D uncertain. CDR3 length: 12 amino acids. Trimming took 2 bases from V and 6 from J, leaving 6 bases between them. Per the germline V gene, CDR1 is SNHLY and CDR2 is FYNNEI. CDR3 bases: TGTGCCAGCAGTGAAATCTGGGATACGCAGTATTTT. It translates to CASSEIWDTQYF.

This clonotype was picked up one time. The germline gene is not matched at one end of the junction; a read error may be the cause. The chain employs TRBV28 and TRBJ1-1, with D unresolved. The CDR3 has 16 amino acids. Germline CDR1 and CDR2: MDHEN and SYDVKM. CDR3 region: CASIKAWRDMNTEDFF. The CDR3 bases are TGTGCCAGCATAAAGGCTTGGAGGGATATGAACACTGAAGATTTCTTT.

This clonotype was detected ten times or more. The V call is TRBV28, the J call TRBJ1-1; D perhaps matches TRBD1 (5 bases). From germline, CDR1 is MDHEN and CDR2 SYDVKM. V was shortened by 7 bases and J by 1 base, with 16 bases between the two germline ends. This CDR3 is built from 15 residues. CDR3 sequence (DNA): TGTGCCAGCACCTTCGGGGGTGGAGGGAACACTGAAGCTTTCTTT. Translating gives CASTFGGGGNTEAFF.

This sequence joins TRBV4-3 and TRBJ2-1; 13 bases map to TRBD2. Trimming at V came to 4 bases and at J to 8 bases, leaving 11 bases not matched to a gene. Germline V gene lookup returns CDR1 LGHNA and CDR2 YSLEER. The CDR3 extends over 17 amino acids. The DNA of the CDR3 is TGCGCCAGCAGCCGCGGTACTAGCGGGAGGGCGTCCGATGAGCAGTTCTTC. Residues: CASSRGTSGRASDEQFF.

The chain is built from TRBV11-1 and TRBJ2-5; maybe TRBD2 (5 bases). Looked up from germline, CDR1 is SGHAT and CDR2 is FQDESV (reference sequence). Trimming pared 1 base from V and 6 bases from J, leaving 12 bases between. This CDR3 comprises 14 residues. CDR3 DNA: TGTGCCAGCAGCTTAGGGCTAGCTCAGAAGACCCAGTACTTC. Its translation is CASSLGLAQKTQYF. The variable domain in full, completed from reference TRBV11-1 and TRBJ2-5, reads EAEVAQSPRYKITEKSQAVAFWCDPISGHATLYWYRQILGQGPELLVQFQDESVVDDSQLPKDRFSAERLKGVDSTLKIQPAELGDSAMYLCASSLGLAQKTQYFGPGTRLLVL.

About this clonotype: This could be a read error, since a much larger clone is one nucleotide away. The V call is TRBV6-2 or TRBV6-3, the J call TRBJ2-7; D remains ambiguous. CDR1 is MNHEY and CDR2 is SVGEGT in the germline V gene. The CDR3 totals 13 residues. The germline V and J ends were trimmed by 2 bases and 3 bases, with 8 bases remaining between them. CDR3 bases: TGTGCCAGCAGTTACGGGCCTTACTACGAGCAGTACTTC. It yields the protein CASSYGPYYEQYF.

The V gene is TRBV19, the J gene TRBJ2-2, with unresolved D. The CDR3 is 14 amino acids. Germline V gene data show CDR1 as LNHDA and CDR2 as SQIVND (reference sequence). Trimming stripped 7 bases from V and 1 base from J, with 10 bases between. CDR3: CASTVQKNTGELFF. DNA of the CDR3: TGTGCCAGTACCGTACAGAAGAACACCGGGGAGCTGTTTTTT.